This T cell receptor beta chain was found in a study of blood T cells in healthy people across ages. Study-wide points: Reliance upon unsorted PBMCs precluded definitive naive versus antigen-experienced comparison. Older age coincided with a roughly linear decline in TCR beta diversity per million T cells. Naive T cell percentage by flow cytometry tracked strongly with beta diversity.

A second about 6 to 11 cycle PCR used barcoded and J-beta primers. TCRdb re-called the 5' RACE reads with MiXCR, one entry per CDR3 protein. The sample contains roughly 900,000 distinct CDR3 sequences, 45% to 50% of which appear only once. To note about this clonotype: Its antigen is not known.

Germline values: CDR1 SGHTA, CDR2 FQGNSA. Trimming removed 6 bases from V and 7 bases from J, with 13 bases in between. The CDR3 is 13 residues long. The source of this sequence is a young man in good health. V is TRBV7-2 and J is TRBJ2-1; D unclear. What was sequenced was blood. In nucleotides, the CDR3 is TGTGCCAGCAGTCGTATGATGGGAAATGAGCAGTTCTTC. As protein: CASSRMMGNEQFF.